Presented here are 19 T cell receptor beta chains from one specimen sequenced in a study of T cell changes during pregnancy in multiple sclerosis (dated by TCRdb to between 2018 and 2020). Libraries were built with the immunoSEQ multiplex PCR assay. TCRdb mirrors the immuneACCESS table, restricted to in-frame sequences. Some clones are absent from its copies; in checked studies, under half trace to an unresolved V gene, and the reason for the others is unknown. The sample yields roughly 50,000 clones; about 94% were counted once. In total, the top ten clones hold 0.39% of the sample. The sample consisted of CD4+ T cells from peripheral blood mononuclear cells, taken after pregnancy. These receptors were collected from a female donor with multiple sclerosis, enrolled in a pregnancy study.

The table lists this clone with a few counts. The CDR3 DNA reads TGTGCCAGCAGCCGACAGGGAACGACCAACTATGGCTACACCTTC. As protein: CASSRQGTTNYGYTF. The chain carries TRBV11-2 and TRBJ1-2, with TRBD1 matching over 7 bases. CDR3 length equals 15 residues. CDR1 and CDR2 from the germline V gene are SGHAT and FQNNGV. The V segment lost 5 bases and the J segment 2 bases; nucleotides outside the gene matches: 8. The variable domain in full, with the rest retrieved from reference TRBV11-2 and TRBJ1-2, is EAGVAQSPRYKIIEKRQSVAFWCNPISGHATLYWYQQILGQGPKLLIQFQNNGVVDDSQLPKDRFSAERLKGVDSTLKIQPAKLEDSAVYLCASSRQGTTNYGYTFGSGTRLTVV.

This chain connects TRBV28 to TRBJ1-6; D is unresolved. The CDR3 loop spans 14 amino acids. V was cut by 3 bases and J by 7 bases, with 10 bases left in between. Germline CDR1 reads MDHEN; CDR2 reads SYDVKM. The CDR3 sequence is CASSLRQLNSPLHF. The CDR3 region has the DNA TGTGCCAGCAGTTTGCGGCAGTTGAATTCACCCCTCCACTTT.

The chain uses TRBV1 and TRBJ1-6; the table gives TRBD1 as D, unverified against the DNA. TRBV1 is a pseudogene segment. The CDR3 consists of 17 residues. The CDR3 DNA reads TGCACCAGCAGCCAAGATCCGGCTAAGGGGAACGGTTCACCCCTCCACTTT. Residues: CTSSQDPAKGNGSPLHF.

The chain employs TRBV5-1 and TRBJ2-7; 10 bases match TRBD2. The junction had 4 bases not matched to a gene; V was cut back by 0 bases and J by 1 base. Germline CDR1 and CDR2: SGHRS and YFSETQ. The CDR3 contains 16 residues. CDR3 DNA: TGCGCCAGCAGCTTGGGGCCTAGCGGGGGATCCTACGAGCAGTACTTC. This translates into CASSLGPSGGSYEQYF.

The chain has TRBV18 and TRBJ2-1; TRBD2 aligns across 10 bases. V lost 4 bases and J lost 7; bases outside the gene matches: 7. CDR3 length: 15 residues. Germline CDR1 is KGHSH and CDR2 is LQKENI. CDR3 residues: CASSLSSGSWNEQFF. The CDR3 nucleotides read TGTGCCAGCTCACTCTCTAGCGGGAGTTGGAATGAGCAGTTCTTC.

V gene TRBV5-1 combines with J gene TRBJ2-5; D is perhaps TRBD2 (6 bases). CDR1 and CDR2 from the germline V gene are SGHRS and YFSETQ. V was trimmed by 2 bases and J by 1 base, leaving 9 bases between them. This CDR3 spans 14 amino acids. CDR3 in amino acids: CASSLTSIQETQYF. CDR3 bases: TGCGCCAGCAGCTTAACTAGCATCCAAGAGACCCAGTACTTC.

The J gene is TRBJ1-3, the V gene TRBV7-2, with 8 bases that match TRBD1. The CDR3 spans 17 residues. CDR1 is SGHTA and CDR2 is FQGNSA in the germline V gene. J gave up 1 base and V 5 bases, and 10 bases lay outside the gene matches. The CDR3 loop reads CASSPTGQVVSGNTIYF. CDR3 nucleotide sequence: TGTGCCAGCAGCCCTACGGGACAGGTAGTTTCTGGAAACACCATATATTTT.

Only one count was recorded for this clone. This sequence joins TRBV6-4 and TRBJ2-6; TRBD2 might be the D (5 bases). Per germline, CDR1 MRHNA and CDR2 SNTAGT. The CDR3 totals 15 residues. V lost 4 bases to trimming and J lost 0 bases, with 7 bases between them. The CDR3 DNA follows: TGTGCCAGCAGTGGGACTTCCTCTGGGGCCAACGTCCTGACTTTC. Its translation: CASSGTSSGANVLTF.

The chain combines TRBV5-5 with TRBJ1-5; D is possibly TRBD1 (6 bases). This CDR3 contains 15 residues. Deletions cut 2 bases from V and 14 bases from J, with 23 bases between. The germline V gene has CDR1 SGHKS and CDR2 YYEKEE (reference sequence). CDR3 loop: CASSLRGTGLGSEHF. The CDR3 DNA reads as TGTGCCAGCAGCTTAAGGGGGACGGGTTTAGGGAGCGAGCATTTT.

This chain connects TRBV2 to TRBJ2-7; TRBD1 agrees at 9 bases. V lost 6 bases to trimming and J lost 7 bases; unmatched junction nucleotides: 7. Germline V CDR1 and CDR2: SNHLY, FYNNEI. The CDR3 sequence is 13 residues long. CDR3 sequence reads: CASRSGQGNEQYF. The CDR3 coding sequence is TGTGCCAGCAGGTCCGGACAGGGGAATGAGCAGTACTTC.

CDR3: CASSPGPGDEKLFF. The CDR3 DNA reads TGCGCCAGCAGCCCAGGACCCGGGGATGAAAAACTGTTTTTT. The chain couples TRBV5-1 to TRBJ1-4, with D hard to call. Trimming took off 4 bases at V and 6 bases at J, with 13 bases between the two ends. CDR1 and CDR2 (germline): SGHRS, YFSETQ. This CDR3 contains 14 residues. The variable domain in full, with the rest retrieved from reference TRBV5-1 and TRBJ1-4, is KAGVTQTPRYLIKTRGQQVTLSCSPISGHRSVSWYQQTPGQGLQFLFEYFSETQRNKGNFPGRFSGRQFSNSRSEMNVSTLELGDSALYLCASSPGPGDEKLFFGSGTQLSVL.

The J gene is TRBJ2-2, the V gene TRBV5-1; D is possibly TRBD2 (6 bases). Trimming took off 2 bases at V and 6 bases at J, with 11 bases between the two ends. CDR3 length: 14 amino acids. Germline CDR1 and CDR2: SGHRS and YFSETQ. CDR3 DNA: TGCGCCAGCAGCTTCGGGAGACTAGCCGGGGAGCTGTTTTTT. Amino acids: CASSFGRLAGELFF. The whole variable domain, remainder taken from reference TRBV5-1 and TRBJ2-2, is KAGVTQTPRYLIKTRGQQVTLSCSPISGHRSVSWYQQTPGQGLQFLFEYFSETQRNKGNFPGRFSGRQFSNSRSEMNVSTLELGDSALYLCASSFGRLAGELFFGEGSRLTVL.

This sequence joins TRBV29-1 and TRBJ1-4; 7 bases are shared with TRBD1. CDR1 is SQVTM and CDR2 is ANQGSEA in the germline V gene. This CDR3 is built from 14 residues. The ends lost 5 bases at V and 5 bases at J; junction bases unmatched: 8. CDR3: CSVSTGASNEKLFF. CDR3 DNA: TGCAGCGTTTCAACAGGGGCCTCCAATGAAAAACTGTTTTTT. The entire variable domain, with the rest obtained from reference TRBV29-1 and TRBJ1-4, is as follows: SAVISQKPSRDICQRGTSLTIQCQVDSQVTMMFWYRQQPGQSLTLIATANQGSEATYESGFVIDKFPISRPNLTFSTLTVSNMSPEDSSIYLCSVSTGASNEKLFFGSGTQLSVL.

The chain employs TRBV27 and TRBJ2-2, with D unclear. Germline CDR1 reads MNHEY; CDR2 reads SMNVEV (reference sequence). The CDR3 sequence is 15 residues long. The ends were cut back, 3 bases at V and 2 bases at J, with 10 bases in the middle. In nucleotides, the CDR3 is TGTGCCAGCAGTTTGATTAGGAGTAACACCGGGGAGCTGTTTTTT. It translates to CASSLIRSNTGELFF.

The rearrangement uses TRBV28 and TRBJ1-1; D is possibly TRBD1 (5 bases). This CDR3 is 12 amino acids long. CDR1 is MDHEN, CDR2 SYDVKM, per germline. The V end was cut by 10 bases, the J end by 4 bases, with 13 bases between. CDR3 nucleotide sequence: TGTGCCACCTGGGGGGGGGTCACTGAAGCTTTCTTT. Protein: CATWGGVTEAFF. The full variable domain, rest sourced from reference TRBV28 and TRBJ1-1, is DVKVTQSSRYLVKRTGEKVFLECVQDMDHENMFWYRQDPGLGLRLIYFSYDVKMKEKGDIPEGYSVSREKKERFSLILESASTNQTSMYLCATWGGVTEAFFGQGTRLTVV.

This clone was detected only once. The V and J genes are TRBV29-1 and TRBJ1-1, with 9 positions matching TRBD1. Germline V gene sequence: CDR1 SQVTM, CDR2 ANQGSEA. The CDR3 covers 17 residues. With 7 bases clipped from V and 4 bases from J, the junction kept 19 bases outside the gene matches. In DNA, the CDR3 is TGCAGCGCTGGGGGGCTCCGGGACAGGGAGCTTTTCACTGAAGCTTTCTTT. It codes for CSAGGLRDRELFTEAFF.

This chain uses TRBV27 with TRBJ2-3, with 9 bases that match TRBD1. The CDR3 has 15 amino acids. Germline-derived CDR1 and CDR2 are MNHEY and SMNVEV (reference sequence). V was clipped by 10 bases and J by 2 bases; unmatched bases: 10. The CDR3 DNA reads TGTGCCATATCCGGGACAGGGCTCTCCACAGATACGCAGTATTTT. It yields the protein CAISGTGLSTDTQYF.

The gene calls are TRBV28 and TRBJ2-2; no definite D call. V was shortened by 6 bases and J by 9 bases, with 8 bases between the two germline ends. Per the germline V gene, CDR1 is MDHEN and CDR2 is SYDVKM. There are 11 residues in the CDR3. CDR3 nucleotide sequence: TGTGCCAGCAGCTTAGTAAGGGAGCTGTTTTTT. Protein: CASSLVRELFF.

The chain couples TRBV28 to TRBJ2-7, with D possibly matching TRBD1 (6 bases). The CDR3 is 13 amino acids. Germline V lookup: CDR1 MDHEN, CDR2 SYDVKM. V was pared by 6 bases and J by 6 bases, with 15 bases between. CDR3 loop: CASRNAGDGEQYF. In DNA, the CDR3 is TGTGCCAGCAGAAACGCAGGGGATGGCGAGCAGTACTTC.